The rows below give T cell receptor beta chains drawn from one sample of a study of cytomegalovirus exposure and HLA in healthy donors. Here immunoSEQ multiplex PCR was the method, and the copy in TCRdb shows in-frame clones only, minus some. The sample includes 150,000 or so clones, approximately 72% of them seen just once. The sample consisted of PBMCs. The receptors shown here come from a man between 18 and 29 years old in good health and CMV-seronegative. Each CDR3 is given with its conserved first and last residue. The order of the fields is J gene, V gene, clone size, CDR3 protein. The size entry is marked missing in some rows and otherwise reads once, few, many or a size class.

J: TRBJ1-1
V: TRBV7-6
size: .
CDR3: CASSFGGDTEAFF

J: TRBJ2-3
V: TRBV27
size: .
CDR3: CASSLTLRTSGGTDTQYF

J: TRBJ1-4
V: TRBV28
size: .
CDR3: CASSSNYEKLFF

J: TRBJ1-6
V: TRBV28
size: .
CDR3: CASSPWDSNNSPLHF

J: TRBJ2-2
V: TRBV7-9
size: .
CDR3: CASRGGGQTIRNTGELFF

J: TRBJ1-3
V: TRBV2
size: few
CDR3: CASREVNLRNTIYF

J: TRBJ1-2
V: TRBV20-1
size: few
CDR3: CSATGMPGYTF

J: TRBJ1-1
V: TRBV11-2
size: .
CDR3: CASSEAGSSNTEAFF

J: TRBJ1-1
V: TRBV19
size: few
CDR3: CASSISPGIEAFF

J: TRBJ1-4
V: TRBV5-6
size: .
CDR3: CASSSRVRGLGEKLFF

J: TRBJ1-2
V: TRBV28
size: .
CDR3: CASSLLRVDYGYTF

J: TRBJ1-2
V: TRBV6-6
size: .
CDR3: CASSPATGIGYTF

J: TRBJ1-6
V: TRBV5-1
size: .
CDR3: CASSRGQFNSPLHF

J: TRBJ2-6
V: TRBV4-1
size: few
CDR3: CASSQDRGFSGANVLTF

J: TRBJ2-3
V: TRBV6-1
size: few
CDR3: CASSPGVSTDTQYF